The rows below give T cell receptor beta chains drawn from one sample of a study of OX40 agonist ivuxolimab in advanced cancers. The protocol was immunoSEQ multiplex PCR, while the TCRdb copy is restricted to in-frame clones and leaves out a portion. The sample consists of around 67,000 clones, approximately 90% of them appearing once. The sequencing here drew on CD4+ or CD8+ T cells sorted from blood, taken in a trial of the OX40 agonist ivuxolimab. The source is an adult with an advanced solid tumor such as melanoma, head and neck, liver or kidney cancer. Each CDR3 is given with its conserved first and last residue. The D gene is left open where the match is weak. Clone size is stated in some rows and not others, as once, few, many or a class when expanded.

v_call	d_call	j_call	clone_size	cdr3_aa	cdr3_nt
TRBV11-1	TRBD1	TRBJ2-3	once	CASSLGGQESTDTQYF	TGTGCCAGCAGCTTAGGGGGACAGGAAAGCACAGATACGCAGTATTTT
TRBV18	-	TRBJ2-3	-	CASSPRLGSTDTQYF	TGTGCCAGCTCACCCCGGCTGGGGAGCACAGATACGCAGTATTTT
TRBV7-9	-	TRBJ1-5	once	CASSSREGSGPQHF	TGTGCCAGCAGCTCCCGGGAGGGGAGCGGCCCCCAGCATTTT
TRBV19	TRBD1	TRBJ2-7	-	CASSSDRGGDYEQYF	TGTGCCAGTAGTAGCGACAGGGGTGGAGACTACGAGCAGTACTTC
TRBV7-2	-	TRBJ1-3	-	CASSLGGILYTIYF	TGTGCCAGCAGCTTAGGGGGTATCCTCTACACCATATATTTT
TRBV5-4	-	TRBJ1-1	-	CASSLEVNTEAFF	TGTGCCAGCAGCTTGGAGGTGAACACTGAAGCTTTCTTT
TRBV7-9	-	TRBJ1-5	-	CASSLVGRNQPQHF	TGTGCCAGCAGCTTAGTAGGGCGGAATCAGCCCCAGCATTTT
TRBV6-6	TRBD1	TRBJ1-3	-	CASRVQGAGNTIYF	TGTGCCAGCAGGGTACAGGGGGCTGGAAACACCATATATTTT
TRBV11-2	-	TRBJ2-1	few	CASSRGGTLNEQFF	TGTGCCAGCAGCCGAGGCGGCACTCTCAATGAGCAGTTCTTC
TRBV7-2	TRBD1	TRBJ1-1	-	CASSPHRGRNTEAFF	TGTGCCAGCAGCCCACACAGGGGCCGGAACACTGAAGCTTTCTTT
TRBV30	-	TRBJ2-5	-	CAWNRRLSETQYF	TGTGCCTGGAACCGGCGGTTGTCAGAGACCCAGTACTTC
TRBV20-1	-	TRBJ2-1	once	CSALQFNQFF	TGCAGTGCTCTACAGTTCAATCAGTTCTTC
TRBV29-1	-	TRBJ1-4	-	CSVARTGQNEKLFF	TGCAGCGTCGCCCGCACGGGACAAAATGAAAAACTGTTTTTT
TRBV30	TRBD1	TRBJ2-7	once	CAWRDRTYEQYF	TGTGCCTGGCGGGACAGGACCTACGAGCAGTACTTC
TRBV7-9	TRBD1	TRBJ1-3	few	CASSPRQGKSSGNTIYF	TGTGCCAGCAGCCCCCGACAGGGAAAGAGCTCTGGAAACACCATATATTTT
TRBV15	-	TRBJ2-3	-	CATSREEGYGGDTQYF	TGTGCCACCAGCAGAGAGGAGGGATACGGTGGAGATACGCAGTATTTT
TRBV6-6	-	TRBJ2-7	-	CASSYGTRSYEQYF	TGTGCCAGCAGTTACGGGACTCGATCCTACGAGCAGTACTTC
TRBV5-1	-	TRBJ2-1	-	CASSELHPPGYNEQFF	TGCGCCAGCAGCGAACTCCACCCCCCTGGTTACAATGAGCAGTTCTTC
TRBV27	-	TRBJ2-3	-	CASSLSRGLITDTQYF	TGTGCCAGCAGTTTATCGCGTGGACTAATCACAGATACGCAGTATTTT
TRBV6-5	-	TRBJ2-7	-	CASSYSVQISREQYF	TGTGCCAGCAGTTACTCCGTCCAGATTTCTCGCGAGCAGTACTTC
TRBV6-5	-	TRBJ1-4	-	CASRTGPGSNEKLFF	TGTGCCAGCAGGACCGGCCCAGGATCTAATGAAAAACTGTTTTTT
TRBV18	TRBD1	TRBJ1-5	-	CASSSSTGHSNQPQHF	TGTGCCAGCTCATCCTCGACAGGGCATAGCAATCAGCCCCAGCATTTT
TRBV6-1	TRBD1	TRBJ2-7	-	CASIKDRANDYEQYF	TGTGCCAGCATCAAGGACAGGGCGAACGACTACGAGCAGTACTTC
TRBV20-1	-	TRBJ1-6	-	CSATFGGIFHF	TGCAGTGCAACTTTTGGGGGGATCTTCCACTTT
TRBV5-1	TRBD1	TRBJ1-5	many	CASSVTGDQPQHF	TGCGCCAGCAGCGTGACAGGGGATCAGCCCCAGCATTTT
TRBV6-5	-	TRBJ2-5	-	CASSYSRETQYF	TGTGCCAGCAGTTACTCGAGGGAGACCCAGTACTTC
TRBV5-4	-	TRBJ1-1	-	CASSFGVENTEAFF	TGTGCCAGCAGCTTTGGCGTCGAAAACACTGAAGCTTTCTTT
TRBV18	-	TRBJ2-3	-	CASSPNRDPSTDTQYF	TGTGCCAGCTCACCCAACAGGGACCCTAGCACAGATACGCAGTATTTT
TRBV5-8	-	TRBJ2-4	-	CASSLVGGPNIQYF	TGTGCCAGCAGCTTAGTGGGAGGCCCAAACATTCAGTACTTC
TRBV27	-	TRBJ2-4	-	CASSLLGQGGNIQYF	TGTGCCAGCAGTTTATTAGGGCAGGGGGGAAACATTCAGTACTTC
TRBV29-1	TRBD1	TRBJ2-7	-	CSVDQGANEQYF	TGCAGCGTTGACCAGGGGGCCAACGAGCAGTACTTC
TRBV6-1	-	TRBJ1-1	once	CASSVTRVGTEAFF	TGTGCCAGCAGTGTCACCAGGGTGGGGACTGAAGCTTTCTTT
TRBV11-2	-	TRBJ2-1	-	CASNLRIGAGRYNEQFF	TGTGCCAGCAACCTCCGCATCGGGGCGGGGCGCTACAATGAGCAGTTCTTC
TRBV4-1	-	TRBJ1-1	-	CASSRGGLGGMASEAFF	TGCGCCAGCAGTCGCGGGGGACTCGGGGGTATGGCCTCTGAAGCTTTCTTT
TRBV6-5	TRBD1	TRBJ2-2	-	CASRPQGLGGELFF	TGTGCCAGCAGACCACAGGGGCTGGGCGGGGAGCTGTTTTTT
TRBV12-5	TRBD1	TRBJ1-5	-	CASGLDRSDQPQHF	TGTGCTAGTGGGCTGGACAGGTCTGATCAGCCCCAGCATTTT
TRBV5-6	-	TRBJ1-5	-	CASSLLGRQGGQPQHF	TGTGCCAGCAGCTTGTTGGGTCGGCAGGGCGGCCAGCCCCAGCATTTT
TRBV19	-	TRBJ1-1	-	CASSIVTEMNTEAFF	TGTGCCAGTAGTATAGTAACAGAAATGAACACTGAAGCTTTCTTT
TRBV10-1	-	TRBJ2-5	-	CASSALVGPQETQYF	TGCGCCAGCAGTGCCCTCGTGGGCCCACAAGAGACCCAGTACTTC
TRBV10-2	-	TRBJ2-2	-	CASSVQGQGGELFF	TGCGCCAGCAGTGTCCAGGGGCAGGGCGGGGAGCTGTTTTTT
TRBV7-3	TRBD1	TRBJ1-2	-	CASSQPGGDGYTF	TGTGCCAGCAGCCAACCAGGGGGGGATGGCTACACCTTC
TRBV11-2	-	TRBJ1-2	few	CASSLREGTHYGYTF	TGTGCCAGCAGCTTAAGGGAGGGGACCCACTATGGCTACACCTTC
TRBV12-5	TRBD1	TRBJ1-5	-	CASGEGGQPFEPQHF	TGTGCTAGTGGTGAAGGGGGCCAGCCTTTTGAGCCCCAGCATTTT
TRBV6-5	TRBD2	TRBJ2-1	once	CASSPGLEKFF	TGTGCCAGCAGCCCGGGACTAGAGAAGTTCTTC
TRBV7-8	TRBD2	TRBJ2-5	-	CASSPLAGRGETQYF	TGTGCCAGCAGCCCCTTAGCGGGGAGGGGAGAGACCCAGTACTTC
TRBV11-2	-	TRBJ1-3	-	CASSLFRSNSGNTIYF	TGTGCCAGCAGCTTGTTTAGGAGCAACTCTGGAAACACCATATATTTT
TRBV6-6	-	TRBJ2-7	-	CASSYSDVSSYEQYF	TGTGCCAGCAGTTACTCGGACGTTAGCTCCTACGAGCAGTACTTC
TRBV30	TRBD1	TRBJ1-2	-	CAWSRQGVLPNYGYTF	TGTGCCTGGAGCCGACAGGGAGTTTTACCTAACTATGGCTACACCTTC
TRBV29-1	TRBD2	TRBJ2-1	-	CSGASGTQKGEQFF	TGCAGCGGCGCTAGCGGGACTCAGAAGGGTGAGCAGTTCTTC